The 5 T cell receptor beta chains reported below all come from one sample, sequenced in a study of technical replicates of blood from a few donors (dated by TCRdb to 2017 to 2019). Libraries were constructed by the immunoSEQ multiplex PCR assay. What TCRdb holds here is the immuneACCESS table cut down to in-frame rearrangements. Part of the clones is not present; checked against another copy, under half of the missing clones reflect an unresolved V gene, and the others are unexplained. The sample has over 50,000 clones on record, roughly 95% of them singletons. The top ten clonotypes cover about 4% of the sample. Sequenced sample: PBMCs. These receptors were collected from a human donor in good health. Some clones in this sample may be carry-over from other donors' samples.

The gene calls are TRBV7-9 and TRBJ2-1, with 11 nucleotides matching TRBD2. In germline, CDR1 is SEHNR, CDR2 FQNEAQ (reference sequence). Trimming cost V 4 bases and J 9 bases; bases outside gene matches: 8. CDR3 size: 15 residues. The DNA for the CDR3 is TGTGCCAGCAGCTCGCTAGCGGGGGGCCCCAGTGAGCAGTTCTTC. Protein: CASSSLAGGPSEQFF.

This clone appeared a single time. The chain employs TRBV5-4 and TRBJ1-1; weak D call: TRBD1 (6 bases). V was trimmed by 0 bases and J by 0 bases, leaving 15 bases between them. Germline assignment: CDR1 SGHNT and CDR2 YYREEE (reference sequence). The length of the CDR3 is 17 residues. This CDR3 reads CASSLAARGRMNTEAFF. CDR3 bases: TGTGCCAGCAGCTTGGCGGCCAGGGGACGTATGAACACTGAAGCTTTCTTT.

This clone has only one observation. The chain is built from TRBV5-5 and TRBJ2-2, with D unresolved. The CDR3 covers 14 residues. V was shortened by 4 bases and J by 6 bases, with 13 bases between the two germline ends. In germline, CDR1 is SGHKS, CDR2 YYEKEE (reference sequence). The DNA of the CDR3 is TGTGCCAGCAGCCGGGTGATGGTCGCCGGGGAGCTGTTTTTT. It specifies CASSRVMVAGELFF.

This chain joins TRBV6-1 and TRBJ1-2; 10 bases map to TRBD1. The V segment lost 2 bases and the J segment 7 bases; nucleotides outside the gene matches: 7. The V gene's germline CDR1 is MNHNS and CDR2 SASEGT. The length of the CDR3 is 15 residues. CDR3 amino acids: CASSERGTGVGGYTF. In DNA form, the CDR3 reads TGTGCCAGCAGTGAAAGGGGGACAGGGGTAGGTGGCTACACCTTC.

The CDR3 DNA is TGTGCCAGCAGGGGACAGGGGGCCAGTTCACCCCTCCACTTT. Its translation is CASRGQGASSPLHF. The rearrangement joins TRBV5-6 to TRBJ1-6; 12 bases match TRBD1. The CDR3 is made up of 14 amino acids. With V trimmed by 5 bases and J by 9 bases, 3 bases remained unmatched. Germline lookup yields CDR1 SGHDT and CDR2 YYEEEE.